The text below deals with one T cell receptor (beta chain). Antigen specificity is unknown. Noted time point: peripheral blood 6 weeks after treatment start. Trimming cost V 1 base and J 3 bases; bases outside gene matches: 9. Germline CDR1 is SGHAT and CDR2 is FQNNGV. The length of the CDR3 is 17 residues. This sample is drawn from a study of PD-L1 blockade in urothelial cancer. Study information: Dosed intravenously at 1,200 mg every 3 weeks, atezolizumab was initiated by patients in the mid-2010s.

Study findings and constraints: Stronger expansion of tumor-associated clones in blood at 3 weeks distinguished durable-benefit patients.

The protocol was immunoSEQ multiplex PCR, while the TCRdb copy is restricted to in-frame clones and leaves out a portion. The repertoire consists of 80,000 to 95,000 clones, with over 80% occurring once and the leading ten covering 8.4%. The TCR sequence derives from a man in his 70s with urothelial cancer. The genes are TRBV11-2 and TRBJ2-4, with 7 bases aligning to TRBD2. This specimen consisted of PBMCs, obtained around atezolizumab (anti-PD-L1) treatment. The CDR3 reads CASSLVGWEGYKNIQYF. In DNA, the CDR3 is TGTGCCAGCAGCTTAGTAGGGTGGGAGGGGTACAAAAACATTCAGTACTTC.